This TCR beta chain was documented in a study of T cells in tuberculosis. Study as a whole: Samples predate treatment or fall within its first 7 days. Notes on the study in general: The TCR-beta difference was not significant; alpha differences partly reflected length. Samples were chosen by availability of cryopreserved specimens.

A word on this clone: Its antigen is not identified.

The protocol was immunoSEQ multiplex PCR, while the TCRdb copy is restricted to in-frame clones and leaves out a portion. The data contain approximately 34,000 clones, 91% of them singletons. Germline CDR1 and CDR2: GTSNPN and SVGIG (reference sequence). V lost 4 bases, J lost 0 bases, and 12 bases lay in between. The CDR3 extends over 15 amino acids. Time point specified: new active TB diagnosis, blood taken before or within 7 days of starting treatment. On average approximately 100,000 T cells per donor were immunosequenced. The sequence was collected from an adult with tuberculosis. Sequencing used PBMCs, obtained at tuberculosis diagnosis. The chain links TRBV30 to TRBJ1-4; a possible D gene is TRBD1 (5 bases). CDR3 protein: CAWTRQIATNEKLFF. The CDR3 DNA reads as TGTGCCTGGACTAGACAGATTGCAACTAATGAAAAACTGTTTTTT.